This is a list of T cell receptor beta chains from one sample in a study of T cells in tuberculosis. The table came from immunoSEQ multiplex PCR; TCRdb's copy has only in-frame clones and leaves some out. The top ten clones hold 4% to 5.5% of a sample with 25,000 to 30,000 clones, over 90% of them seen once. Sequenced sample: PBMCs. The receptors were gathered from a donor aged 10-29 years with latent tuberculosis or without tuberculosis infection. Each CDR3 is given with its conserved first and last residue. D genes are given only for firm matches. Clone size is stated in some rows and not others, as once, few, many or a class when expanded.

size: once; J: TRBJ2-3; D: NA; V: TRBV11-1; CDR3: CASNKQGHGTDTQYF; DNA: TGTGCCAGCAACAAGCAGGGACACGGCACAGATACGCAGTATTTT
size: NA; J: TRBJ1-2; D: TRBD1; V: TRBV6-1; CDR3: CASRTTGYGYTF; DNA: TGTGCCAGCAGGACGACAGGGTATGGCTACACCTTC
size: NA; J: TRBJ2-5; D: TRBD1; V: TRBV4-2; CDR3: CASSQTGGETQYF; DNA: TGTGCCAGCAGCCAAACAGGGGGGGAGACCCAGTACTTC
size: NA; J: TRBJ2-5; D: NA; V: TRBV5-1; CDR3: CASSLGMTGAQETQYF; DNA: TGCGCCAGCAGCTTGGGGATGACAGGTGCCCAAGAGACCCAGTACTTC
size: NA; J: TRBJ2-1; D: TRBD2; V: TRBV5-1; CDR3: CASSLRTRGGNEQFF; DNA: TGCGCCAGCAGCTTGAGGACGCGGGGGGGCAATGAGCAGTTCTTC
size: NA; J: TRBJ2-1; D: NA; V: TRBV6-1; CDR3: CASSVLSYNEQFF; DNA: TGTGCCAGCAGTGTTTTATCCTACAATGAGCAGTTCTTC
size: NA; J: TRBJ2-3; D: TRBD2; V: TRBV27; CDR3: CASSYSGAGIADTQYF; DNA: TGTGCCAGCAGTTATTCTGGAGCGGGAATCGCAGATACGCAGTATTTT
size: NA; J: TRBJ1-1; D: NA; V: TRBV27; CDR3: CASSLFVDSHTEAFF; DNA: TGTGCCAGCAGTTTATTCGTGGACAGCCACACTGAAGCTTTCTTT
size: NA; J: TRBJ2-2; D: NA; V: TRBV4-1; CDR3: CASSQERGPNTGELFF; DNA: TGCGCCAGCAGCCAAGAGCGGGGGCCGAACACCGGGGAGCTGTTTTTT
size: NA; J: TRBJ2-7; D: NA; V: TRBV5-5; CDR3: CASSFGAGEQYF; DNA: TGTGCCAGCAGCTTTGGGGCGGGAGAGCAGTACTTC
size: NA; J: TRBJ2-3; D: TRBD2; V: TRBV9; CDR3: CASSVGLAGGVDTQYF; DNA: TGTGCCAGCAGCGTAGGACTAGCGGGAGGGGTAGATACGCAGTATTTT
size: NA; J: TRBJ2-1; D: NA; V: TRBV7-2; CDR3: CASSFLFRGGTDNEQFF; DNA: TGTGCCAGCAGCTTTCTGTTCCGGGGTGGGACTGACAATGAGCAGTTCTTC
size: NA; J: TRBJ1-5; D: NA; V: TRBV6-6; CDR3: CASMSGGGNQPQHF; DNA: TGTGCCAGTATGTCGGGGGGGGGCAATCAGCCCCAGCATTTT
size: NA; J: TRBJ1-1; D: TRBD1; V: TRBV28; CDR3: CASSPTGGPEAFF; DNA: TGTGCCAGCAGTCCCACAGGGGGTCCTGAAGCTTTCTTT
size: NA; J: TRBJ2-5; D: NA; V: TRBV2; CDR3: CASSEKGSGSGTQYF; DNA: TGTGCCAGCAGTGAAAAGGGTTCGGGTAGCGGGACCCAGTACTTC
size: once; J: TRBJ2-7; D: NA; V: TRBV6-6; CDR3: CASSYGSTYEQYF; DNA: TGTGCCAGCAGTTACGGCAGTACCTACGAGCAGTACTTC
size: NA; J: TRBJ2-5; D: NA; V: TRBV7-2; CDR3: CASSRGGGETQYF; DNA: TGTGCCAGCAGCCGAGGGGGGGGAGAGACCCAGTACTTC